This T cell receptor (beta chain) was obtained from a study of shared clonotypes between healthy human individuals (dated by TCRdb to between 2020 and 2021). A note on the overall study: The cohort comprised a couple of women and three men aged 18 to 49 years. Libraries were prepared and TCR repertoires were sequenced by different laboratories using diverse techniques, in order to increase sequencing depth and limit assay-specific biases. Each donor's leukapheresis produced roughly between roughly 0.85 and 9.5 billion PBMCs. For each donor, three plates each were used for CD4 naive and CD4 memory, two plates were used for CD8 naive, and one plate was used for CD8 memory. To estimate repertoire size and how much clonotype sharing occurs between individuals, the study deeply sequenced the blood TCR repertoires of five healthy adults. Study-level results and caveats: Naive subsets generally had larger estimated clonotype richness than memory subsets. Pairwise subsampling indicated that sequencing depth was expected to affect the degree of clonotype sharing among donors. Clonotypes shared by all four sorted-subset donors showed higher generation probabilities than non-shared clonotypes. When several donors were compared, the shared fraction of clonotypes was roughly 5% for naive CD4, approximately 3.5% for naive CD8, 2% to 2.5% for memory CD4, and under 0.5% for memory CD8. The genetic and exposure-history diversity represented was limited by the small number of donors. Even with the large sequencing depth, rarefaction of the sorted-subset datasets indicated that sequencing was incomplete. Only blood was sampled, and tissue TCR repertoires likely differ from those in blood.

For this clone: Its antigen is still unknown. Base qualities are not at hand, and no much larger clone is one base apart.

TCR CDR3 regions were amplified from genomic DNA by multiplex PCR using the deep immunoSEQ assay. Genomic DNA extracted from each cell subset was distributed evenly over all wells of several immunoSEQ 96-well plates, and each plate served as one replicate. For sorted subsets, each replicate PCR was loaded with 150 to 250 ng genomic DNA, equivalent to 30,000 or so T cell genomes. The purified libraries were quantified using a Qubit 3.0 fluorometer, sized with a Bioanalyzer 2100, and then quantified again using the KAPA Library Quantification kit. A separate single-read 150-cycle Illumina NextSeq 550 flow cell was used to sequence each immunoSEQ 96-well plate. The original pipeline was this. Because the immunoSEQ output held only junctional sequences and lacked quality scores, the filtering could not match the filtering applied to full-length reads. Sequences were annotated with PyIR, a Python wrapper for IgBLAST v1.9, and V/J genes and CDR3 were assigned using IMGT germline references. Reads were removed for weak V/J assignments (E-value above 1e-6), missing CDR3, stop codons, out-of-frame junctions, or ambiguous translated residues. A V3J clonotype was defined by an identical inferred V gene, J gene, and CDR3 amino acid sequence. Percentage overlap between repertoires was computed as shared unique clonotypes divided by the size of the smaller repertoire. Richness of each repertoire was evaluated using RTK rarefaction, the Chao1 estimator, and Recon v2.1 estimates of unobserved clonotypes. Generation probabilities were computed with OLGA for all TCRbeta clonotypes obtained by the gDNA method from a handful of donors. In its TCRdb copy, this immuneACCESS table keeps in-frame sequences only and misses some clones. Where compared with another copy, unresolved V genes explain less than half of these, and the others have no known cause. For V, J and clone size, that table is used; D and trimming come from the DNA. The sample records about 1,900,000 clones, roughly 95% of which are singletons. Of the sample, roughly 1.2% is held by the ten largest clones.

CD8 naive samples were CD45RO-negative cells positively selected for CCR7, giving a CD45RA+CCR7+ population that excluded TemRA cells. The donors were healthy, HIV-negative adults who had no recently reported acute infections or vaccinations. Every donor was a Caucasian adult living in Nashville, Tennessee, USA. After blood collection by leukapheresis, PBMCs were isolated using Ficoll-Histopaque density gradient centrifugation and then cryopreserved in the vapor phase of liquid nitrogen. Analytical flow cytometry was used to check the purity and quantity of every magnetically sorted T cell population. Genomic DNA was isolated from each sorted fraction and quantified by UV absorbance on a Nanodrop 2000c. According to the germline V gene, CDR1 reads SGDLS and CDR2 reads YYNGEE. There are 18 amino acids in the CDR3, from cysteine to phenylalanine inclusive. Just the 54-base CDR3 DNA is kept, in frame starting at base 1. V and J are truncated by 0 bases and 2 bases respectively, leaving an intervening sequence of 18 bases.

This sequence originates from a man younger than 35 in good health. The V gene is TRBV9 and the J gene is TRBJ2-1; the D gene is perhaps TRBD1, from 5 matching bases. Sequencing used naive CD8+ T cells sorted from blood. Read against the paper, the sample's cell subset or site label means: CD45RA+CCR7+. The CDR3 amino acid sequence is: CASSVGVGGAATYNEQFF. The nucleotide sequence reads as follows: TGTGCCAGCAGCGTAGGGGTAGGTGGGGCGGCTACCTACAATGAGCAGTTCTTC.